One and the same sample provided the 11 T cell receptor beta chains below, sequenced in a study of cytomegalovirus exposure and HLA in healthy donors. The primer mix had 60 Vbeta and 13 Jbeta primers. Sequencing was performed with immunoSEQ multiplex PCR; in TCRdb, only in-frame clones are kept and a portion is missing. Of about 160,000 clones listed, roughly 71% were seen once; the top ten hold 7% to 9%. Sequenced input: PBMCs. Receptors originate from a male donor in good health and CMV-seropositive.

This clone was observed a single time. The gene calls are TRBV5-1 and TRBJ1-6, with TRBD1 matching over 8 bases. Germline V CDR1 and CDR2: SGHRS, YFSETQ. V was clipped by 4 bases and J by 0 bases; unmatched bases: 6. CDR3 length: 17 amino acids. DNA of the CDR3: TGCGCCAGCAGCAGCAGGGGGCAGGGCTCCTATAATTCACCCCTCCACTTT. Translating gives CASSSRGQGSYNSPLHF.

The rearrangement joins TRBV11-2 to TRBJ1-1; 9 positions agree with TRBD1. Germline V gene data show CDR1 as SGHAT and CDR2 as FQNNGV. J was trimmed by 4 bases and V by 5 bases; bases with no gene match: 14. This CDR3 is built from 17 residues. The CDR3 loop reads CASSHGTGSRVSTEAFF. DNA of the CDR3: TGTGCCAGCAGCCACGGGACAGGGAGTAGGGTTAGCACTGAAGCTTTCTTT.

The chain links TRBV4-1 to TRBJ1-5, with TRBD1 as a possible D gene (6 bases). V was clipped by 0 bases and J by 5 bases, with 11 bases between them. The germline V gene has CDR1 MGHRA and CDR2 YSYEKL. The CDR3 runs 15 residues. The CDR3 bases are TGCGCCAGCAGCCAAGATGGGGGGGCCTATCAGCCCCAGCATTTT. Translated, it gives CASSQDGGAYQPQHF.

The chain has TRBV6-1 and TRBJ2-7, with TRBD1 matching 12 bases. The trim removed 6 bases at V and 7 bases at J, leaving 4 bases unmatched. The germline V gene encodes CDR1 MNHNS and CDR2 SASEGT. The CDR3 extends over 13 amino acids. The CDR3 DNA sequence: TGTGCCAGCAGGGGGACAGGGGGCGGAGAGCAGTACTTC. Amino acid sequence: CASRGTGGGEQYF.

J is TRBJ2-7 and V is TRBV19; 10 bases match TRBD1. Germline lookup yields CDR1 LNHDA and CDR2 SQIVND (reference sequence). The CDR3 has 15 amino acids. V was clipped by 6 bases and J by 5 bases; unmatched bases: 10. The CDR3 loop is CASSHGQGVGDEQYF. The CDR3 DNA sequence: TGTGCCAGTAGCCACGGACAGGGGGTCGGGGACGAGCAGTACTTC.

The chain combines TRBV25-1 with TRBJ2-5, with 9 bases aligning to TRBD2. The better agreement between TRBJ2-7 and the DNA end casts doubt on the J call. This CDR3 has 15 amino acids. Germline CDR1 and CDR2: MGHDK and SYGVNS. The CDR3 DNA reads TGTGCCAGCAGTGAATCTGGTAGCGGGGGCTACGAGCAGTACTTC. Its protein product is CASSESGSGGYEQYF.

This clone was detected only a few times. The chain joins TRBV5-1 to TRBJ2-5; TRBD2 matches 13 bases. CDR3 size: 17 residues. Germline CDR1 reads SGHRS; CDR2 reads YFSETQ. The junction had 5 bases not matched to a gene; V was cut back by 3 bases and J by 0 bases. This CDR3 reads CASSSPGLAGHQETQYF. The CDR3 DNA reads as TGCGCCAGCAGCTCCCCGGGACTAGCGGGACACCAAGAGACCCAGTACTTC.

J is TRBJ2-7 and V is TRBV5-4; tentatively, D is TRBD2 (6 bases). Deletions cut 2 bases from V and 3 bases from J, with 18 bases between. Germline V lookup: CDR1 SGHNT, CDR2 YYREEE (reference sequence). This CDR3 region has 16 residues. The CDR3 region is CASSFGPGTADYEQYF. CDR3 nucleotide sequence: TGTGCCAGCAGCTTTGGACCCGGGACTGCCGACTACGAGCAGTACTTC.

This clone was detected once. This chain joins TRBV11-2 and TRBJ1-2; D not resolved. The CDR3 contains 15 residues. Per the germline V gene, CDR1 is SGHAT and CDR2 is FQNNGV. V was shortened by 1 base and J by 0 bases, with 9 bases between the two germline ends. CDR3 sequence reads: CASSLVQYTNYGYTF. CDR3 nucleotides: TGTGCCAGCAGCTTAGTGCAGTACACTAACTATGGCTACACCTTC. Full variable domain (rest looked up from reference TRBV11-2 and TRBJ1-2): EAGVAQSPRYKIIEKRQSVAFWCNPISGHATLYWYQQILGQGPKLLIQFQNNGVVDDSQLPKDRFSAERLKGVDSTLKIQPAKLEDSAVYLCASSLVQYTNYGYTFGSGTRLTVV.

This clone has more than one count but fewer than ten. J is TRBJ2-2 and V is TRBV6-5, with 7 nucleotides matching TRBD2. The CDR3 totals 14 residues. V lost 10 bases, J lost 5 bases, and 10 bases stayed unmatched. Germline CDR1 reads MNHEY; CDR2 reads SVGAGI. DNA of the CDR3: TGTGCCACCGGGGGGACCGGGAGGACCGGGGAGCTGTTTTTT. It specifies CATGGTGRTGELFF.

The CDR3 here is CASGLFLGAFANTGELFF. The CDR3 nucleotides are TGTGCTAGTGGTCTCTTTTTGGGGGCATTCGCGAACACCGGGGAGCTGTTTTTT. The rearrangement links TRBV12-5 to TRBJ2-2; possible D gene TRBD1, 6 bases. Trimming took off 5 bases at V and 0 bases at J, with 19 bases between the two ends. Germline V lookup: CDR1 LGHNT, CDR2 FRNRAP. This CDR3 is 18 amino acids long.